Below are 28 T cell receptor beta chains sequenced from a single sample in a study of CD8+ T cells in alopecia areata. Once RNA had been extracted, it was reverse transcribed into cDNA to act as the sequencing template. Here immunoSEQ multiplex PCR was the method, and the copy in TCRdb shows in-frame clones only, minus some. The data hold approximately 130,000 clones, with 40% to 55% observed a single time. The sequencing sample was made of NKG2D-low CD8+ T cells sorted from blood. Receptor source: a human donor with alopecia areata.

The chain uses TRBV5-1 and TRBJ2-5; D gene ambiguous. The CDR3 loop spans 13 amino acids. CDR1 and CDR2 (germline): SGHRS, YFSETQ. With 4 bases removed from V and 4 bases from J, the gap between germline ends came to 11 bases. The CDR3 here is CASSIYLGETQYF. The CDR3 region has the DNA TGCGCCAGCAGCATCTACCTGGGAGAGACCCAGTACTTC.

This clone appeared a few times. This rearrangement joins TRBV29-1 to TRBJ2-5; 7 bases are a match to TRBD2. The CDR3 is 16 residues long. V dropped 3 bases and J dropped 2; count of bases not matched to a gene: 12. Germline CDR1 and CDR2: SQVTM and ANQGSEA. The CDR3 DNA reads TGCAGCGTTGAGGGTCGACTAGCCGGGGGGCAAGAGACCCAGTACTTC. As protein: CSVEGRLAGGQETQYF.

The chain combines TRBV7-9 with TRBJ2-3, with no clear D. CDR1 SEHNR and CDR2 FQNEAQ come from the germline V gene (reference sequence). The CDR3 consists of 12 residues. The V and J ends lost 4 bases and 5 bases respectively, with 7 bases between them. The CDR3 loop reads CASSSGVDTQYF. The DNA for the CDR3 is TGTGCCAGCAGCTCGGGCGTAGATACGCAGTATTTT. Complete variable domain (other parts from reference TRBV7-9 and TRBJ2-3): DTGVSQNPRHKITKRGQNVTFRCDPISEHNRLYWYRQTLGQGPEFLTYFQNEAQLEKSRLLSDRFSAERPKGSFSTLEIQRTEQGDSAMYLCASSSGVDTQYFGPGTRLTVL.

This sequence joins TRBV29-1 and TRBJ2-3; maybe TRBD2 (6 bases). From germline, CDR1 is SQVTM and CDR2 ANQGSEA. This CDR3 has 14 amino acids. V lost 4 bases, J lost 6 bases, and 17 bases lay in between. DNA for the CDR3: TGCAGCGTTGCGGGGGAAGCCCCAGTGGATACGCAGTATTTT. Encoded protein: CSVAGEAPVDTQYF.

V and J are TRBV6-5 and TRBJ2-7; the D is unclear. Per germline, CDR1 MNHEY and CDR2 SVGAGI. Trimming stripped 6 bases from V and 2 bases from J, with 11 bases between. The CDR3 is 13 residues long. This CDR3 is CASSPRITYEQYF. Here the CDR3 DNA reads TGTGCCAGCAGCCCCAGGATTACCTACGAGCAGTACTTC.

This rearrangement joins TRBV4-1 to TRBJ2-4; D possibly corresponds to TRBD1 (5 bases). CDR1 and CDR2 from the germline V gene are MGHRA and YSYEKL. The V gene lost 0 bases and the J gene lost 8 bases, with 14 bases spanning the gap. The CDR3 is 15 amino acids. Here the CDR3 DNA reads TGCGCCAGCAGCCAAGATTCAAGGGGCTGGGACATTCAGTACTTC. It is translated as CASSQDSRGWDIQYF.

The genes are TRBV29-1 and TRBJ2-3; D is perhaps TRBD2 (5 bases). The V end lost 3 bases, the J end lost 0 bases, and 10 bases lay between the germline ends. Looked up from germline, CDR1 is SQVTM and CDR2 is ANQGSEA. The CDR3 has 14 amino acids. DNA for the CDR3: TGCAGCGTTGACTCAGCGGCCAGCACAGATACGCAGTATTTT. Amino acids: CSVDSAASTDTQYF.

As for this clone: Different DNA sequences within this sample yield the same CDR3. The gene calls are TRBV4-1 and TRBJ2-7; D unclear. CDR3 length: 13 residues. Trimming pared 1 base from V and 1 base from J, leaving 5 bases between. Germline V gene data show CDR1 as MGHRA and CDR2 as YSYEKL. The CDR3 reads CASSQGGSYEQYF. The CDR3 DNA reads TGCGCCAGCAGCCAAGGGGGTTCCTACGAGCAGTACTTC.

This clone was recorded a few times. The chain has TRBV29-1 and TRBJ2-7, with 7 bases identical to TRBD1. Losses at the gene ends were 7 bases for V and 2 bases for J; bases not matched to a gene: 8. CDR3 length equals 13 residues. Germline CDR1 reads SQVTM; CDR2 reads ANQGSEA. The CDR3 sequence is CSARADRAYEQYF. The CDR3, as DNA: TGCAGCGCCCGAGCAGACAGGGCCTACGAGCAGTACTTC.

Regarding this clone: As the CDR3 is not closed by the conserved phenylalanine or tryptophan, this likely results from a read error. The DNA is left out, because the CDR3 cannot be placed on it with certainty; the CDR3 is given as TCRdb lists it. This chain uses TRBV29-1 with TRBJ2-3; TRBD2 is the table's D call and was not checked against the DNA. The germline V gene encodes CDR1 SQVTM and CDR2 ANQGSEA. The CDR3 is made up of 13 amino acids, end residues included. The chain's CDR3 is CSVSSGREVNLAV.

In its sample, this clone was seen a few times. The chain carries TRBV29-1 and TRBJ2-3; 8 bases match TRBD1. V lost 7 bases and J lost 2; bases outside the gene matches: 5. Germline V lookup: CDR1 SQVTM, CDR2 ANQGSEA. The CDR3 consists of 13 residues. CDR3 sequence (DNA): TGCAGCGGCACGGGACAGGACACAGATACGCAGTATTTT. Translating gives CSGTGQDTDTQYF.

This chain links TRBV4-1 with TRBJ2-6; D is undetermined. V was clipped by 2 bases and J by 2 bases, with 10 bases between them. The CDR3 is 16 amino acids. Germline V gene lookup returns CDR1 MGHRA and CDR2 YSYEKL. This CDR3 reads CASSQLPVTGANVLTF. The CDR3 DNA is TGCGCCAGCAGCCAATTACCTGTTACTGGGGCCAACGTCCTGACTTTC.

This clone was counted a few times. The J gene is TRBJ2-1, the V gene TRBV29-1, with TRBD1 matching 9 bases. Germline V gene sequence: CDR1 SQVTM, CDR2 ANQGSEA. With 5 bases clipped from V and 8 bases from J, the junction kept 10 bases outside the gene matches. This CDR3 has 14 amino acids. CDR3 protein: CSVITGGEWYEQFF. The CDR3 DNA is TGCAGCGTTATAACAGGGGGCGAGTGGTATGAGCAGTTCTTC.

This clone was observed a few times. CDR3 sequence reads: CSVDWGAGEETQYF. The CDR3 DNA is TGCAGCGTTGATTGGGGGGCAGGGGAAGAGACCCAGTACTTC. The chain links TRBV29-1 to TRBJ2-5, with D perhaps given as TRBD1 or TRBD2 (6 bases each). Germline assignment: CDR1 SQVTM and CDR2 ANQGSEA. The ends were cut back, 3 bases at V and 3 bases at J, with 14 bases in the middle. The CDR3 is 14 residues long.

The CDR3 protein is CAWIEEGTGELFF. CDR3 nucleotide sequence: TGTGCCTGGATTGAAGAAGGCACCGGGGAGCTGTTTTTT. The V gene is TRBV30, the J gene TRBJ2-2; D not certain. This CDR3 is 13 amino acids long. The germline V gene has CDR1 GTSNPN and CDR2 SVGIG (reference sequence). V was pared by 4 bases and J by 4 bases, with 10 bases between.

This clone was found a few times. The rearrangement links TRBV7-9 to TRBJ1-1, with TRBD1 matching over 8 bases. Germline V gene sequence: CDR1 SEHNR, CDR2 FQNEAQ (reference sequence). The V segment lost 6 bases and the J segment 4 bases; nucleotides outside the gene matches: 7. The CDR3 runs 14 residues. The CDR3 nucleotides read TGTGCCAGCAGTGGGACAGGCCGCGGCACTGAAGCTTTCTTT. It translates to CASSGTGRGTEAFF.

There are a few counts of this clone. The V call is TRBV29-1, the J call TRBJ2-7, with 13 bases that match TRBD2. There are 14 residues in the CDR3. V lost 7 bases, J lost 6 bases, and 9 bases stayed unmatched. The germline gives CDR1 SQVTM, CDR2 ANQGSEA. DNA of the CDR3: TGCAGCGCTTGGGGACTAGCGGGATCGGGCGAGCAGTACTTC. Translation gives CSAWGLAGSGEQYF.

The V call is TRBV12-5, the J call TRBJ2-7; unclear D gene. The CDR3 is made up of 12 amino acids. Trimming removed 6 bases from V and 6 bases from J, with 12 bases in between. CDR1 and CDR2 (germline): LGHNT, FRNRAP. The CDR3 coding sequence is TGTGCTAGTGGCAACCTGGTAGGCGAGCAGTACTTC. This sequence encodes CASGNLVGEQYF.

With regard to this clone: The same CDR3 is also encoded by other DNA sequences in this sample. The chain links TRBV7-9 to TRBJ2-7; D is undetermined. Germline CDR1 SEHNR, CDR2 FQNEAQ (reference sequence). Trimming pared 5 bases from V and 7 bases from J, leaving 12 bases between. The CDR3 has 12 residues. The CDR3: CASSLGLGEQYF. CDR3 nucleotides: TGTGCCAGCAGCCTCGGTCTCGGGGAGCAGTACTTC.

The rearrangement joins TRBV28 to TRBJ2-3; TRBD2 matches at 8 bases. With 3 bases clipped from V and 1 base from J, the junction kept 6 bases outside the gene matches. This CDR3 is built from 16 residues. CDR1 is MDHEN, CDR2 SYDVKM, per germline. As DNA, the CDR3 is TGTGCCAGCAGTTTCACCTCGACTAGCGGCACAGATACGCAGTATTTT. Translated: CASSFTSTSGTDTQYF.

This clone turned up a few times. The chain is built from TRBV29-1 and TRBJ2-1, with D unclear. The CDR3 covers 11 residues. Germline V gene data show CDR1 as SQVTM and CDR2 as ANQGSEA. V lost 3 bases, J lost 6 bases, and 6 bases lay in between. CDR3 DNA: TGCAGCGTTGACCCGAGCAATGAGCAGTTCTTC. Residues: CSVDPSNEQFF.

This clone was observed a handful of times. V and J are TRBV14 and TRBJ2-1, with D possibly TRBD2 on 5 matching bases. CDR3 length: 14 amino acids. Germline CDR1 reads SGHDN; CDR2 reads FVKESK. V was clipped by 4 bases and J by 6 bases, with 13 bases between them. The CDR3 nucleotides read TGTGCCAGCAGCCCAGTCAGGAGGTCCAATGAGCAGTTCTTC. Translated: CASSPVRRSNEQFF.

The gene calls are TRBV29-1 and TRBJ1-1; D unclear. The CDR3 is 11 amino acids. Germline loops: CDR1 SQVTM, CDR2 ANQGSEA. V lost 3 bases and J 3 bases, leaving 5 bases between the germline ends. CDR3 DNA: TGCAGCGTTGATGTGGACACTGAAGCTTTCTTT. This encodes CSVDVDTEAFF.

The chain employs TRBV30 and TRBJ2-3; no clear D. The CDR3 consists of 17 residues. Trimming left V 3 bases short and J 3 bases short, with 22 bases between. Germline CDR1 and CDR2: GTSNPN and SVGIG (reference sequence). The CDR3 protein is CAWSTRDVGLFTDTQYF. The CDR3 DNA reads TGTGCCTGGAGCACAAGGGATGTCGGGCTTTTTACAGATACGCAGTATTTT. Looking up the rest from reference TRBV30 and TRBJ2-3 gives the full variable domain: SQTIHQWPATLVQPVGSPLSLECTVEGTSNPNLYWYRQAAGRGLQLLFYSVGIGQISSEVPQNLSASRPQDRQFILSSKKLLLSDSGFYLCAWSTRDVGLFTDTQYFGPGTRLTVL.

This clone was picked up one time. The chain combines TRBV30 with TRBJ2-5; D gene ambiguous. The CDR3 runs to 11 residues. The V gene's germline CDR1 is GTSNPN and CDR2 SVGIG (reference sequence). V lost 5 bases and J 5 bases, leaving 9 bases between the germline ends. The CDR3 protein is CAWEEAETQYF. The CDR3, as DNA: TGTGCCTGGGAAGAGGCCGAGACCCAGTACTTC.

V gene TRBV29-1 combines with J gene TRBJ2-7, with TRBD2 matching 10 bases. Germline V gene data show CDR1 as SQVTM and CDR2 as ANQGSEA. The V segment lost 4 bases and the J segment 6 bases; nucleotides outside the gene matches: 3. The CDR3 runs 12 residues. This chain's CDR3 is CSVGLAGVEQYF. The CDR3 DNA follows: TGCAGCGTTGGGCTAGCGGGAGTCGAGCAGTACTTC.

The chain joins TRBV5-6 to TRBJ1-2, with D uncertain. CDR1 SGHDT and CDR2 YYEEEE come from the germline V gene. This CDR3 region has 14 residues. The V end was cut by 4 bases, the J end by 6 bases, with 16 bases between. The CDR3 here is CASSQVGVNHGYTF. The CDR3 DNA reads TGTGCCAGCAGCCAGGTCGGAGTAAACCATGGCTACACCTTC.

The CDR3 nucleotides are TGTGCCAGCAGTTTCGCATTGAACACTGAAGCTTTCTTT. Its translation is CASSFALNTEAFF. The V gene is TRBV27, the J gene TRBJ1-1; D call uncertain. CDR1 and CDR2 (germline): MNHEY, SMNVEV (reference sequence). V shed 3 bases and J shed 0 bases, with 5 bases lying between them. The CDR3 contains 13 residues.